The sequence of this T cell receptor (beta chain) was determined in a study of blood T cell repertoires in COVID-19. Trimming stripped 7 bases from V and 2 bases from J, with 11 bases between. The germline gives CDR1 MNHEY, CDR2 SMNVEV (reference sequence). The CDR3 runs to 13 residues. Everyone who took part was roughly 18 to 89 years old, and they came from about two dozen US areas. Cohort placement rested on clinical history that participants reported themselves. The data were produced by immunoSEQ multiplex PCR, yet TCRdb's version contains in-frame clones alone and is incomplete. The sample contains 150,000 to 200,000 clones, almost 85% of which appear only once.

This receptor was identified in a middle-aged man who had recovered from COVID-19. Sequencing used PBMCs or T cells enriched from blood (not recorded which). The gene calls are TRBV27 and TRBJ1-2; D may be TRBD1 (6 bases). The CDR3: CASMGAQNYGYTF. As DNA, the CDR3 is TGTGCCAGCATGGGGGCACAGAACTATGGCTACACCTTC.